This T cell receptor beta chain appears in the sequencing data of a study of shared clonotypes between healthy human individuals. Study overall: The donor pool was made up of two women and a few men aged 18 to 49.

Naive CD8 cells, CD45RO-negative and positively selected for CCR7, excluded terminally differentiated effector memory CD45RA+ cells. Germline CDR1 SEHNR, CDR2 FQNEAQ (reference sequence). The length of the CDR3 is 16 residues. The V end was cut by 2 bases, the J end by 4 bases, with 15 bases between. On sorted subsets, replicate PCRs used roughly 220 ng DNA, or about 33,000 T cell genomes. The assay was immunoSEQ multiplex PCR, and TCRdb's table has in-frame clones only and misses some. The table shows about 680,000 clones, with around 92% occurring only once. Sequencing was carried out using naive CD8+ T cells sorted from blood. The rearrangement uses TRBV7-9 and TRBJ2-1; possible D gene TRBD2, 6 bases. This clonotype was sampled from a man aged 25-45 years in good health. For the CDR3, the DNA is TGTGCCAGCAGCTTATTAGGAGGGGCACAATACAATGAGCAGTTCTTC. It is translated as CASSLLGGAQYNEQFF. The full variable domain, in which reference TRBV7-9 and TRBJ2-1 provide the parts outside the CDR3, is DTGVSQNPRHKITKRGQNVTFRCDPISEHNRLYWYRQTLGQGPEFLTYFQNEAQLEKSRLLSDRFSAERPKGSFSTLEIQRTEQGDSAMYLCASSLLGGAQYNEQFFGPGTRLTVL.